Presented here are 18 T cell receptor beta chains from one specimen sequenced in a study of tumor and adjacent non-tumor tissue in lung cancer. RNA was extracted from bulk tissue without any cell sorting. Three rounds of nested PCR, following a modified ARM-PCR protocol, produced the TCRbeta library. TCRdb passed the multiplex PCR reads through MiXCR, listing each CDR3 protein once. In the table there are about 200,000 distinct CDR3 sequences, 60% to 75% of which are singletons. The sequencing sample was made of lung tumor tissue. These receptors originate from a man between 60 and 70 years old with non-small cell lung cancer.

About this clonotype itself: Being one base from a much bigger clone, this may be a read error. This chain connects TRBV20-1 to TRBJ2-5, with D uncertain. This CDR3 has 12 residues. The germline V and J ends were trimmed by 2 bases and 5 bases, with 9 bases remaining between them. CDR1 and CDR2 from the germline V gene are DFQATT and SNEGSKA (reference sequence). CDR3 nucleotides: TGCAGTGCTAGACCATCCCATGAGACCCAGTACTTC. Amino acids: CSARPSHETQYF.

With regard to this clonotype: One junction end does not reproduce the germline sequence, and a read error may be involved. The gene calls are TRBV4-2 and TRBJ1-2; no clear D. Per germline, CDR1 LGHNA and CDR2 YNFKEQ. This CDR3 has 14 amino acids. The DNA of the CDR3 is TGTACTAGCAGTCAAGAGCAACCGACGGACGGCTATACCTTC. Protein product: CTSSQEQPTDGYTF.

This chain joins TRBV12-3 or TRBV12-4 and TRBJ1-1; D remains unclear. The CDR3 extends over 12 amino acids. Trimming removed 10 bases from V and 10 bases from J, with 19 bases in between. The chain's CDR3 is CATINPGRRAFF. The CDR3 nucleotides are TGTGCCACCATCAACCCGGGGAGAAGAGCTTTCTTT.

The chain recombines TRBV20-1 with TRBJ1-2; TRBD1 agrees at 7 bases. Losses at the gene ends were 2 bases for V and 10 bases for J; bases not matched to a gene: 13. The CDR3 is 14 amino acids. Germline CDR1 and CDR2: DFQATT and SNEGSKA (reference sequence). The CDR3 nucleotides are TGCAGTGCTAGATCTGTCCAAGGGGGCCTTATCTACACCTTC. It encodes CSARSVQGGLIYTF.

The rearrangement links TRBV5-1 to TRBJ1-1, with D unclear. This CDR3 contains 16 residues. Germline V gene data show CDR1 as SGHRS and CDR2 as YFSETQ. Trimming cost V 4 bases and J 0 bases, with 16 bases left between them. CDR3 sequence reads: CASSLAVGSMNTEAFF. CDR3 bases: TGCGCCAGCAGCCTGGCTGTGGGTTCCATGAACACTGAAGCTTTCTTT.

This chain links TRBV28 with TRBJ1-2, with D perhaps matching TRBD1 (5 bases). The CDR3 totals 13 residues. Germline loops: CDR1 MDHEN, CDR2 SYDVKM. CDR3 sequence reads: CVKSLSGTYGYTF. CDR3 nucleotide sequence: TGTGTCAAGAGTTTATCCGGGACTTATGGCTACACCTTC.

The table lists this clonotype with many counts. This chain uses TRBV6-1 with TRBJ2-2; D unresolved. From germline, CDR1 is MNHNS and CDR2 SASEGT. The CDR3 is 14 amino acids. V gave up 8 bases and J gave up 7 bases, with 17 bases separating them. The CDR3 reads CASGRLISGGELFF. The CDR3 nucleotides are TGTGCCAGCGGACGACTCATTAGTGGCGGGGAGCTGTTTTTT.

Concerning this clonotype: One base away lies a much larger clone, so this may be a sequencing read error. The V call is TRBV6-1, the J call TRBJ2-1; 7 bases match TRBD2. V trimming: 5 bases; J trimming: 2 bases; junction bases outside the gene matches: 6. This CDR3 is 15 amino acids long. Germline V gives CDR1 MNHNS, CDR2 SASEGT. The CDR3 spells CASSSDAGAYNEQFF. The CDR3 coding sequence is TGTGCCAGCAGTTCGGACGCGGGAGCCTACAATGAGCAGTTCTTC.

A note on this clonotype: Its ends do not fully match the called genes, so a read error is possible. The rearrangement joins TRBV14 to TRBJ1-1; D gene ambiguous. The CDR3 covers 12 residues. From germline, CDR1 is SGHDN and CDR2 FVKESK. CDR3 residues: CASNQGRGEAFF. The DNA for the CDR3 is TGTGCCAGCAACCAAGGGCGAGGTGAAGCTTTCTTT.

Concerning this clonotype itself: Mismatch with germline at one junction end may stem from a read error. The CDR3 loop reads CCASDQPRRPQHF. The CDR3 nucleotides read TGCTGTGCTAGTGACCAGCCCCGTCGGCCCCAGCATTTT. V usage is TRBV20-1 and J usage is TRBJ1-5; unclear D gene. The CDR3 contains 13 residues. Germline loops: CDR1 DFQATT, CDR2 SNEGSKA (reference sequence).

The V gene is TRBV20-1, the J gene TRBJ2-7, with a possible D match to TRBD2 (6 bases). The V end lost 0 bases, the J end lost 2 bases, and 11 bases lay between the germline ends. This CDR3 is built from 14 residues. The V gene's germline CDR1 is DFQATT and CDR2 SNEGSKA (reference sequence). For the CDR3, the DNA is TGCAGTGCTAGAGAGGGACTGGGAACCTACGAGCAGTACTTC. It codes for CSAREGLGTYEQYF.

Comments on this clonotype: A read error is likely, as this CDR3 ends without the conserved phenylalanine or tryptophan. It is unclear where the CDR3 begins or ends on the DNA, so no DNA is shown, and the CDR3 is as TCRdb lists it. The V call is TRBV10-2, the J call TRBJ1-6; the table calls TRBD1, which could not be checked here. Both ends counted, the CDR3 spans 17 residues. CDR1 WSHSY and CDR2 SAAADI come from the germline V gene. This CDR3 reads CASSESIGTGNNSPLHI.

As regards this clonotype: The CDR3 carries no conserved terminal phenylalanine or tryptophan, so it likely arises from a read error. The chain recombines TRBV5-1 with TRBJ2-2, with a tentative D call TRBD2 (6 bases). V was cut by 4 bases and J by 4 bases, with 14 bases left in between. In germline, CDR1 is SGHRS, CDR2 YFSETQ. CDR3 length: 15 amino acids. The CDR3 DNA is TGCGCCAGCAGCGCTTCCGGGAGAGTCACCGGGGAGCTGTTTCTT. This translates into CASSASGRVTGELFL.

This chain uses TRBV4-1 with TRBJ1-2, with unresolved D. CDR1 is MGHRA and CDR2 is YSYEKL in the germline V gene. Trimming pared 0 bases from V and 1 base from J, leaving 12 bases between. The CDR3 is 16 residues long. The CDR3 region is CASSQDPARFNYGYTF. The CDR3 nucleotides read TGCGCCAGCAGCCAAGACCCCGCGAGATTTAACTATGGCTACACCTTC.

The gene calls are TRBV11-2 and TRBJ2-7, with 7 bases identical to TRBD1. Germline assignment: CDR1 SGHAT and CDR2 FQNNGV. V lost 4 bases and J lost 7; bases outside the gene matches: 13. The CDR3 has 15 residues. The chain's CDR3 is CASSSKGGAVSEQYF. The CDR3 region has the DNA TGTGCCAGCAGCTCTAAAGGGGGCGCAGTCTCAGAGCAGTACTTC.

A word on this clonotype: Given a much more abundant clone one base away, this may be a read error. V is TRBV4-1 and J is TRBJ2-6, with TRBD2 identical over 9 bases. Germline V CDR1 and CDR2: MGHRA, YSYEKL. This CDR3 has 19 residues. The CDR3 reads CASRQDKGSGRSGANVLTF. The CDR3 nucleotides read TGCGCCAGCCGCCAAGATAAGGGTAGCGGGAGATCTGGGGCCAACGTCCTGACTTTC.

The chain joins TRBV6-5 to TRBJ1-1; 11 bases are a match to TRBD1. Per the germline V gene, CDR1 is MNHEY and CDR2 is SVGAGI. This CDR3 is built from 15 residues. V trimming: 6 bases; J trimming: 5 bases; junction bases outside the gene matches: 8. The CDR3 nucleotides are TGTGCCAGCAGACAGGGACAGGGGGTGAGGACTGAAGCTTTCTTT. Its translation is CASRQGQGVRTEAFF.

About this clonotype: Likely a read error: the CDR3 ends without its conserved phenylalanine or tryptophan. The chain couples TRBV11-3 to TRBJ2-1; the match to TRBD2 covers 7 bases. This CDR3 spans 16 amino acids. Germline assignment: CDR1 SGHNT and CDR2 YENEEA. CDR3 sequence reads: CTSSPSGTPEGNEQFL. The DNA for the CDR3 is TGTACCAGCAGCCCCAGCGGGACTCCAGAGGGGAATGAGCAGTTCTTA.